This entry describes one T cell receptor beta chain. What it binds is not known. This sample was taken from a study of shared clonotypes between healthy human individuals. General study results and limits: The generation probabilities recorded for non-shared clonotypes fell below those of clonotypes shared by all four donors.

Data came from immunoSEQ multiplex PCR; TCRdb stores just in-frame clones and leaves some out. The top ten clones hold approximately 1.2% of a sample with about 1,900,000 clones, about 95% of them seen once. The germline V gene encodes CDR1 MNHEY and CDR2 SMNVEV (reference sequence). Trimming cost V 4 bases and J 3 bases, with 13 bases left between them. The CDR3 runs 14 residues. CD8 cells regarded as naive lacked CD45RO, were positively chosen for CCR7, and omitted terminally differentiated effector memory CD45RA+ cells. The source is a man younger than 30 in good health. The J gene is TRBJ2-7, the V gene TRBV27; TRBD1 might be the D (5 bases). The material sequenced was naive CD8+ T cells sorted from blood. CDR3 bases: TGTGCCAGCAGTTCCCGGACAAGATACTACGAGCAGTACTTC. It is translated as CASSSRTRYYEQYF.